This TCR beta chain was sequenced during a study of blood T cell repertoires in COVID-19 (dated by TCRdb to about 2020). Regarding the research as a whole: Samples covering the acute and convalescent phases of COVID-19 were provided by collaborators in the United States, Italy and Spain. The repertoires were released in a freely available public database intended as a resource for research on the immune response to SARS-CoV-2. Where available, HLA class I and class II types were obtained from metadata supplied by the sample provider rather than from assay-based typing. A de-identified subject ID, COVID-19 status, age in years and sex were almost always included in the sample metadata. Samples were obtained from the ongoing ImmuneRACE study (first 160 participants) and from approximately 1,200 subjects provided by 6 global collaborators. The dataset comprised deeply sampled blood TCRbeta repertoires from subjects exposed to, actively infected with, or recovered from COVID-19. The prospective study material was composed of cDNA or gDNA derived from T cells, B-cell-depleted T cells, or PBMCs.

Remarks on this clone: The clone's antigen remains unknown. It has no much larger one-base neighbor in the sample; base qualities were not kept.

Overall results and qualifications from the work: The amount of clinical and demographic metadata varied by source and participant and was provided uncurated.

The immunoSEQ Assay, a bias-controlled multiplex PCR, was used to amplify TCRbeta CDR3 regions from genomic DNA. Processing in the source paper ran as follows. Nucleated cell counts per sample were estimated from amplification of reference gene primers within the assay. Sequence reads were collapsed and filtered to measure the absolute abundance of every unique TCRbeta CDR3 rearrangement. Productive Simpson clonality was computed per sample as the square root of Simpson's diversity index over productive rearrangements. TCRdb carries this immuneACCESS record with in-frame sequences only. Its versions omit some clonotypes, under half of them owing to an unresolved V gene in the studies checked, with the rest unexplained. That table supplies the V and J calls and clone size; D and trimming were determined from the DNA. The sample table lists 250,000 to 300,000 clones, over 80% of them with a count of one. Of the sample, roughly 10% falls within the top ten clones.

V gives up 5 bases and J gives up 2 bases, and the segment between their germline ends measures 10 bases. The CDR3 covers 14 residues, taking in both the cysteine and the phenylalanine. The entry retains the CDR3 DNA only, 42 bases that are in frame from base 1. The germline V gene yields LGHNT for CDR1 and FRNRAP for CDR2. One collaborating source in Seattle enrolled patients during active infection and followed them longitudinally through the course of disease. Collaborating institutions collected whole blood in K2EDTA tubes following their own protocols. Collaborator samples were shipped for TCRbeta analysis as frozen whole blood, isolated PBMCs, or DNA extracted from either sample type.

The sequence derives from a woman in her seventies with COVID-19, enrolled during active disease. This chain joins TRBV12-5 to TRBJ1-3, with TRBD1 tentatively as D gene (5 bases match). Sample: peripheral blood. The nucleotide sequence is given as TGTGCTAGTGGTCACTGGACAACTGGAAACACCATATATTTT. This gives the protein CASGHWTTGNTIYF.